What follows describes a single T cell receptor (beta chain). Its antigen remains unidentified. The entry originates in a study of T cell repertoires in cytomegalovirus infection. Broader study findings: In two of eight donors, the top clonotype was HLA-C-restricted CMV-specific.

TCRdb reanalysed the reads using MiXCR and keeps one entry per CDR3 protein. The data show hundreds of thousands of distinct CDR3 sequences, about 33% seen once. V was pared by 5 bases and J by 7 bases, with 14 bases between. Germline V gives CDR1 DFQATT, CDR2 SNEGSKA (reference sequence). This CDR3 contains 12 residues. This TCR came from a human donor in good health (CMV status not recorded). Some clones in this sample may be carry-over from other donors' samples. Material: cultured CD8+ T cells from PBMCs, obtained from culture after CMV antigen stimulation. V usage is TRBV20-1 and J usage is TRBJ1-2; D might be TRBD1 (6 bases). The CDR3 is CSAPGGGVGYTF. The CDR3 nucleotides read TGCAGTGCTCCGGGAGGGGGGGTTGGCTACACCTTC.